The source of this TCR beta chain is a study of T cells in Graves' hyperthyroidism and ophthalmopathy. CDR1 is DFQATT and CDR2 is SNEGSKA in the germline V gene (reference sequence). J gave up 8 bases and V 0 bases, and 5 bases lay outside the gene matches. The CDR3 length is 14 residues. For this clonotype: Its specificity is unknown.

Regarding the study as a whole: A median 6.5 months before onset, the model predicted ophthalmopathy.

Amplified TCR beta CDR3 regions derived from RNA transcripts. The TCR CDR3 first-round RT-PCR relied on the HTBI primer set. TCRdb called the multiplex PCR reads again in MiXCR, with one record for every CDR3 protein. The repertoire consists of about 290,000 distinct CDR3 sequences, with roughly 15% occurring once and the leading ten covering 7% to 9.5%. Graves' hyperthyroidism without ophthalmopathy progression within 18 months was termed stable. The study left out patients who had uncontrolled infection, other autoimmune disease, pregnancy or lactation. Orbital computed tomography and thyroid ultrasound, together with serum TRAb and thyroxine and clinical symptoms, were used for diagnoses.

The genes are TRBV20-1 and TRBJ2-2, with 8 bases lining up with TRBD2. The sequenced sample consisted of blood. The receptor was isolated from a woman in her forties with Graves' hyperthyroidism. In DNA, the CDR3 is TGCAGTGCTAGAGATCCCCGGGGGGGAGGGGAGCTGTTTTTT. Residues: CSARDPRGGGELFF.